Below, 10 T cell receptor beta chains from the same sample are listed, as sequenced in a study of identical twins. One entry per CDR3 protein, called by TCRdb with MiXCR from the 5' RACE reads. The table lists 500,000 or so distinct CDR3 sequences, about 14% of them singletons. These records were also assigned to another study, of yellow fever vaccine responses in identical twins.

The source material was CD4+ T cells sorted from blood. Every receptor here comes from a woman under 30 in good health.

This clonotype appeared many times. The J gene is TRBJ2-3, the V gene TRBV4-3; the D gene is possibly TRBD1 (5 bases). Trimming removed 0 bases at V and 6 bases at J, with 10 bases between. CDR3 length: 14 residues. Germline loops: CDR1 LGHNA, CDR2 YSLEER. CDR3 sequence (DNA): TGCGCCAGCAGCCAAGATCGAGCAGGGGATACGCAGTATTTT. Its protein product is CASSQDRAGDTQYF.

The gene calls are TRBV7-2 and TRBJ2-3; no clear D. The CDR3 totals 14 residues. The V gene lost 2 bases and the J gene lost 5 bases, with 11 bases spanning the gap. Germline V CDR1 and CDR2: SGHTA, FQGNSA. The CDR3 DNA reads TGTGCCAGCAGCTTAAGACGGCCGAAAGATACGCAGTATTTT. As protein: CASSLRRPKDTQYF.

This chain uses TRBV10-3 with TRBJ2-5; a possible D gene is TRBD2 (6 bases). The length of the CDR3 is 15 residues. The germline CDR1 and CDR2 sequences are ENHRY and SYGVKD. V shed 4 bases and J shed 4 bases, with 16 bases lying between them. The CDR3 DNA follows: TGTGCCATCAGTGCCTTGGGGCCCGGGGGAGAGACCCAGTACTTC. This gives the protein CAISALGPGGETQYF.

The chain carries TRBV7-3 and TRBJ1-1; 9 bases align to TRBD1. CDR1 is SGHTA, CDR2 FQGTGA, per germline. This CDR3 has 14 residues. J gave up 6 bases and V 5 bases, and 7 bases lay outside the gene matches. The CDR3 protein is CASSRMTGGPEAFF. CDR3 nucleotide sequence: TGTGCCAGCAGCCGGATGACAGGGGGGCCTGAAGCTTTCTTT.

This clonotype occurred a few times. The chain uses TRBV6-9 and TRBJ2-7, with 10 bases fitting TRBD1. V gave up 9 bases and J gave up 6 bases; unmatched junction bases: 11. Per germline, CDR1 MNHGY and CDR2 SVAAGI. This CDR3 has 14 amino acids. The CDR3 loop is CASVGQGLPCEQYF. The CDR3 nucleotides are TGTGCCAGTGTGGGACAGGGGCTTCCCTGCGAGCAGTACTTC.

The sample holds a few counts of this clonotype. This chain links TRBV5-1 with TRBJ2-6, with D hard to call. Germline values: CDR1 SGHRS, CDR2 YFSETQ. The CDR3 sequence is 15 residues long. The V and J ends lost 4 bases and 0 bases respectively, with 8 bases between them. CDR3 in DNA: TGCGCCAGCAGCCCCGAGATCTCTGGGGCCAACGTCCTGACTTTC. It encodes CASSPEISGANVLTF.

This clonotype was counted a few times. J is TRBJ2-7 and V is TRBV11-2; TRBD1 matches at 8 bases. This CDR3 has 15 amino acids. In germline, CDR1 is SGHAT, CDR2 FQNNGV. Trimming at V came to 6 bases and at J to 4 bases, leaving 11 bases not matched to a gene. CDR3 sequence (DNA): TGTGCCAGCAGGGTGACAGGGGTAACGGGTTACGAGCAGTACTTC. Amino acid sequence: CASRVTGVTGYEQYF.

This clonotype was detected only a few times. The chain employs TRBV19 and TRBJ1-2; D is possibly TRBD1 (6 bases). This CDR3 has 14 residues. Trimming pared 9 bases from V and 4 bases from J, leaving 18 bases between. The germline V gene has CDR1 LNHDA and CDR2 SQIVND (reference sequence). The CDR3 reads CARDPGQLGYGYTF. Here the CDR3 DNA reads TGTGCCAGGGACCCCGGACAGTTAGGCTATGGCTACACCTTC.

This clonotype has a handful of counts. The DNA of the CDR3 is TGTGCCAGCTATAGAAGCGGGAGGGGTAATGAGCAGTTCTTC. This sequence encodes CASYRSGRGNEQFF. The V gene is TRBV6-2 or TRBV6-3, the J gene TRBJ2-1, with 10 bases that match TRBD2. CDR1 MNHEY and CDR2 SVGEGT come from the germline V gene. This CDR3 spans 14 amino acids. Trimming cost V 8 bases and J 7 bases; bases outside gene matches: 8.

This clonotype was picked up many times. The chain couples TRBV20-1 to TRBJ2-3; 8 nucleotides align to TRBD2. This CDR3 is 17 amino acids long. J was trimmed by 0 bases and V by 0 bases; bases with no gene match: 8. The germline V gene encodes CDR1 DFQATT and CDR2 SNEGSKA (reference sequence). The CDR3: CSARDGGRRDSTDTQYF. The DNA for the CDR3 is TGCAGTGCTAGAGACGGCGGGAGGAGGGATAGCACAGATACGCAGTATTTT.